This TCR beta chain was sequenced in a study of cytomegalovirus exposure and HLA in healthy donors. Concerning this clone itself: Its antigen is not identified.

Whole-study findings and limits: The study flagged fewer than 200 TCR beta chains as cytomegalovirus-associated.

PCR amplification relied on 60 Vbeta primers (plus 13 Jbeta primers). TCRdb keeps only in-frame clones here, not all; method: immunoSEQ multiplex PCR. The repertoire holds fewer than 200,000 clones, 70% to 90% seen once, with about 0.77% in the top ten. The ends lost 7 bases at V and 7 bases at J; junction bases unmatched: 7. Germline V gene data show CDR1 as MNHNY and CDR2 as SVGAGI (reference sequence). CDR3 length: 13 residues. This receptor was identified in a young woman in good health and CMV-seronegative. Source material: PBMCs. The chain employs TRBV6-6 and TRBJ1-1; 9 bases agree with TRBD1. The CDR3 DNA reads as TGTGCCAGCACTGAACAGGGGGCTGATGAAGCTTTCTTT. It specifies CASTEQGADEAFF.